These 2 T cell receptor beta chains came from one sample sequenced in a study of read filtering for tumor transcriptome and immune sequencing. Molecular barcoded adaptors covering alpha/delta and beta/gamma chains were used on approximately 400 ng RNA. MiXCR was run by TCRdb on the reads, yielding one entry per CDR3 protein. There are fewer than 150,000 distinct CDR3 sequences in the sample; approximately 12% occur only once, and more than 9.5% lies in the top ten. Sample: a population of CD138-negative cells sorted from bone marrow. These receptors were obtained from a donor older than 35 with multiple myeloma.

This clonotype was observed a handful of times. This sequence joins TRBV12-3 or TRBV12-4 and TRBJ2-1; possible D gene TRBD2, 5 bases. With 5 bases removed from V and 0 bases from J, the gap between germline ends came to 17 bases. CDR3 length: 17 residues. DNA for the CDR3: TGTGCCAGCAGTCCAAATCAGTTGGACTTCTCCTACAATGAGCAGTTCTTC. This sequence encodes CASSPNQLDFSYNEQFF.

This clonotype was found many times. The J gene is TRBJ1-1, the V gene TRBV18; tentative D call: TRBD1 (6 bases). Germline CDR1 is KGHSH and CDR2 is LQKENI. This CDR3 comprises 15 residues. Trimming cost V 3 bases and J 3 bases, with 14 bases left between them. The CDR3 DNA reads TGTGCCAGCTCACCGGGAGGGGGGAGAGACACTGAAGCTTTCTTT. This gives the protein CASSPGGGRDTEAFF.